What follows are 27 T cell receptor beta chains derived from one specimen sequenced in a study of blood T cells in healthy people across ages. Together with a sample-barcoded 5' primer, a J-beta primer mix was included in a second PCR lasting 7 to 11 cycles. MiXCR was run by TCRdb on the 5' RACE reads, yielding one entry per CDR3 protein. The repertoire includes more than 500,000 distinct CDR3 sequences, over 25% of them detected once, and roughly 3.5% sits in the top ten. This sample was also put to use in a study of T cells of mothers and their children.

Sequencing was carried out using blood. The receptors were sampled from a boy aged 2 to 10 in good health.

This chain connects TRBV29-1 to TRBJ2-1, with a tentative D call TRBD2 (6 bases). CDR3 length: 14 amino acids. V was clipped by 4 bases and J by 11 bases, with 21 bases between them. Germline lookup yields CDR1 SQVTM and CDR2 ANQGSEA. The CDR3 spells CSVGSGADSVKQFF. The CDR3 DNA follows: TGCAGCGTTGGGTCGGGAGCCGACTCTGTGAAGCAGTTCTTC.

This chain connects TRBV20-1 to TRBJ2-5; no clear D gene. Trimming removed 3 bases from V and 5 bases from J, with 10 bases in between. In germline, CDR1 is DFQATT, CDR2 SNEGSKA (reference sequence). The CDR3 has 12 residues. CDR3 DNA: TGCAGTGCTAGGAATAGTAGGGAGACCCAGTACTTC. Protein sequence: CSARNSRETQYF.

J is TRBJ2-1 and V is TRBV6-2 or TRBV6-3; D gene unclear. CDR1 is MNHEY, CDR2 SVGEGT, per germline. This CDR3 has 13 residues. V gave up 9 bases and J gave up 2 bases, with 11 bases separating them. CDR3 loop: CASAESTYNEQFF. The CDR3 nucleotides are TGTGCCAGTGCGGAGAGCACCTACAATGAGCAGTTCTTC.

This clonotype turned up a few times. As DNA, the CDR3 is TGCGCCAGCAGCTTATCAACCGGGACAGGTGGCAGCTCTGGAAACACCATATATTTT. The encoded protein is CASSLSTGTGGSSGNTIYF. This chain links TRBV5-1 with TRBJ1-3, with 8 bases fitting TRBD1. This CDR3 is built from 19 residues. V gave up 2 bases and J gave up 0 bases; unmatched junction bases: 13. Per germline, CDR1 SGHRS and CDR2 YFSETQ.

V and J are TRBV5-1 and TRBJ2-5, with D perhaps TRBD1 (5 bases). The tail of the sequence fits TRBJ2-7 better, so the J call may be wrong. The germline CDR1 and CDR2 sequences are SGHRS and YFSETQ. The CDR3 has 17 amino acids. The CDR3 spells CASSPLTQARVAYEQYF. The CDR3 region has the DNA TGCGCCAGCAGCCCTCTCACACAGGCTCGTGTTGCCTACGAGCAGTACTTC.

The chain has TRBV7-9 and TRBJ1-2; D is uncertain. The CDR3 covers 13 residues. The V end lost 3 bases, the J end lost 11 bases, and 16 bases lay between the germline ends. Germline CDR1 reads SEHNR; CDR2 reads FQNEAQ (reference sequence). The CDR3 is CASSFSRDGDYTF. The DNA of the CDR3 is TGTGCCAGCAGCTTCTCCCGAGATGGGGATTACACCTTC.

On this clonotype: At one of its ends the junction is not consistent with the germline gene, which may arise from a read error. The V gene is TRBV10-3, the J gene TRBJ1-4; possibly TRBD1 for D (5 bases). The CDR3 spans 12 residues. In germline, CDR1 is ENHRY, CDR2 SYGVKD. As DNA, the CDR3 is TGTACCATCGGGGCGACCGGGGAAAAACTGTTTTTT. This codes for CTIGATGEKLFF.

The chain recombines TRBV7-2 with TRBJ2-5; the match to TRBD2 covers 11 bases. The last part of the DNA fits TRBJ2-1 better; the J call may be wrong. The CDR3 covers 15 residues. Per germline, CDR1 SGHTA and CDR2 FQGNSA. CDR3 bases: TGTGCCAGCAACCCTAGCGGGGGGTACTACAATGAGCAGTTCTTC. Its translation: CASNPSGGYYNEQFF.

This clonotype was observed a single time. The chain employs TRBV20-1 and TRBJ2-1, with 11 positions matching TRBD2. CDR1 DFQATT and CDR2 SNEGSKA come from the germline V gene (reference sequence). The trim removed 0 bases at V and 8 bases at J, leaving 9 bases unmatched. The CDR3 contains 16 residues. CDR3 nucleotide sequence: TGCAGTGCTAGAGATCCGGCTAGCGGGGGGAGGGATGAGCAGTTCTTC. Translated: CSARDPASGGRDEQFF.

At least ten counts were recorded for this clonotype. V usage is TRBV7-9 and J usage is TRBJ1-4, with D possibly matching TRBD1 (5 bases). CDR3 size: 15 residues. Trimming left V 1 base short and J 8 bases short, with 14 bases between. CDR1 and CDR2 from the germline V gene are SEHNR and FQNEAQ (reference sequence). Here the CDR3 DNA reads TGTGCCAGCAGCTTAGGATGGGGCCCGAAGGAAAAACTGTTTTTT. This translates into CASSLGWGPKEKLFF.

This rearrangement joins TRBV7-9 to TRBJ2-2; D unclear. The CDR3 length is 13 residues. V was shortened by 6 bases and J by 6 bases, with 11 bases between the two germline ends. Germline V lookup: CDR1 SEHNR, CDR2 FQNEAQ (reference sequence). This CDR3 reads CASRPHAAGELFF. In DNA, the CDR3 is TGTGCCAGCAGACCCCACGCGGCCGGGGAGCTGTTTTTT.

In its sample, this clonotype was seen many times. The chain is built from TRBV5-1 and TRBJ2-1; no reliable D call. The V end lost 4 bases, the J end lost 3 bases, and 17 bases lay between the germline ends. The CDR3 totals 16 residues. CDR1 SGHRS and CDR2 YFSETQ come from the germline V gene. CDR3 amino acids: CASSALTSGIYNEQFF. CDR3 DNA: TGCGCCAGCAGCGCCCTTACGTCTGGCATCTACAATGAGCAGTTCTTC.

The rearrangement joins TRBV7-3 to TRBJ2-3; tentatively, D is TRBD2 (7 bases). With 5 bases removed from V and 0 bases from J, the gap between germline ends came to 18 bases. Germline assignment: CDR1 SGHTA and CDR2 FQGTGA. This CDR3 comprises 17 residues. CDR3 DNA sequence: TGTGCCAGCAGCCAGATAAAGGGGGGGACTAGCACAGATACGCAGTATTTT. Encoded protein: CASSQIKGGTSTDTQYF.

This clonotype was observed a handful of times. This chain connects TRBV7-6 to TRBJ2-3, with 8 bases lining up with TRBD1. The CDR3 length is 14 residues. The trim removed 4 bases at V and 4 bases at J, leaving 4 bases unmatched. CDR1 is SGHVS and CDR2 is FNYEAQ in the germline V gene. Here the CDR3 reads CASSSPGQADTQYF. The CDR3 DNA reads TGTGCCAGCAGCTCACCGGGACAGGCAGATACGCAGTATTTT.

The CDR3 protein is CASSLSGRAPDTQYF. DNA for the CDR3: TGTGCCAGCAGCCTTAGCGGGAGGGCCCCAGATACGCAGTATTTT. The V and J genes are TRBV11-2 and TRBJ2-3; 11 nucleotides line up with TRBD2. Germline CDR1 reads SGHAT; CDR2 reads FQNNGV. With 5 bases clipped from V and 4 bases from J, the junction kept 5 bases outside the gene matches. CDR3 length: 15 amino acids. Combining the CDR3 with reference TRBV11-2 and TRBJ2-3 gives the whole variable domain EAGVAQSPRYKIIEKRQSVAFWCNPISGHATLYWYQQILGQGPKLLIQFQNNGVVDDSQLPKDRFSAERLKGVDSTLKIQPAKLEDSAVYLCASSLSGRAPDTQYFGPGTRLTVL.

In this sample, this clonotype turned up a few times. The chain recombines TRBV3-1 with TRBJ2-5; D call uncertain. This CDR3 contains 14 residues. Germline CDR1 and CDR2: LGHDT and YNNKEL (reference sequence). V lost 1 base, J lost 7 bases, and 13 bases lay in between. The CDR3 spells CASSQVSRTGTQYF. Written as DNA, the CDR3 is TGTGCCAGCAGCCAAGTTTCGCGTACCGGGACCCAGTACTTC.

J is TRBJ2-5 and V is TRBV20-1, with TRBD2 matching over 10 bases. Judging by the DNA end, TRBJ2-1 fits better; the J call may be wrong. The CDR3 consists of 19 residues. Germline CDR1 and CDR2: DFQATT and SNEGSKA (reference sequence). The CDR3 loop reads CSARDGLAEESWGDNEQFF. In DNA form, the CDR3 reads TGCAGTGCTAGAGATGGACTAGCGGAAGAGAGCTGGGGGGACAATGAGCAGTTCTTC.

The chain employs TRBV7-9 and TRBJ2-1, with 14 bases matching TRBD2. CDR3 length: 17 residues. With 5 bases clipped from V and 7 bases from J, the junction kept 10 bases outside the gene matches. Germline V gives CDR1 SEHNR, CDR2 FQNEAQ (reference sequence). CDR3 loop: CASSPSPGLAGGNEQFF. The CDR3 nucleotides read TGTGCCAGCAGCCCTAGCCCCGGACTAGCGGGGGGTAATGAGCAGTTCTTC. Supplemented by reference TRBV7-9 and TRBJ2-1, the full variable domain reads DTGVSQNPRHKITKRGQNVTFRCDPISEHNRLYWYRQTLGQGPEFLTYFQNEAQLEKSRLLSDRFSAERPKGSFSTLEIQRTEQGDSAMYLCASSPSPGLAGGNEQFFGPGTRLTVL.

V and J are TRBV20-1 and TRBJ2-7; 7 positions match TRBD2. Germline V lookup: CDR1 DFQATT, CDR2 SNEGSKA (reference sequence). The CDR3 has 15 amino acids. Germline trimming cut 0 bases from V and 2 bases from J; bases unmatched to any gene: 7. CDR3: CSARDPGGRTYEQYF. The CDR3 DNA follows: TGCAGTGCTAGAGATCCGGGCGGGAGAACCTACGAGCAGTACTTC.

CDR3 DNA: TGTGCCAGCAGTCCCCTTGGGGGGACCCAGTACTTC. Translated: CASSPLGGTQYF. The chain recombines TRBV27 with TRBJ2-1, with D perhaps matching TRBD1 or TRBD2 (5 bases each). The tail of the sequence fits TRBJ2-5 better, so the J call may be wrong. This CDR3 region has 12 residues. Germline CDR1 and CDR2: MNHEY and SMNVEV (reference sequence).

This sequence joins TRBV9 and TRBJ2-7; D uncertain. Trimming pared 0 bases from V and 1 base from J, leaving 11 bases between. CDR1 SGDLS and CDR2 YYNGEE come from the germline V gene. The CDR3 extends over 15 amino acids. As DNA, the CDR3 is TGTGCCAGCAGCGTAGAAGCAGGCCCATCCTACGAGCAGTACTTC. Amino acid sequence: CASSVEAGPSYEQYF.

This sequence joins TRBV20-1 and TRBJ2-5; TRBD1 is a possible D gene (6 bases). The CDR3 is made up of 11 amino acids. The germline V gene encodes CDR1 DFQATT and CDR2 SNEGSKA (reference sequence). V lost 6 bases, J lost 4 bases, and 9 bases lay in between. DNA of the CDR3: TGCAGTGCAGGGACATCAGAGACCCAGTACTTC. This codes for CSAGTSETQYF.

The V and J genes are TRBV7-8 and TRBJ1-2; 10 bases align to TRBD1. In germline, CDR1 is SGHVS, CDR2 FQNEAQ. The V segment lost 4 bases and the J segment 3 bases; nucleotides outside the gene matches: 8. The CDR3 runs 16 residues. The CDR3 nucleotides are TGTGCCAGCAGCTCGTACCGGGACAGGGGCGACTATGGCTACACCTTC. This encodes CASSSYRDRGDYGYTF.

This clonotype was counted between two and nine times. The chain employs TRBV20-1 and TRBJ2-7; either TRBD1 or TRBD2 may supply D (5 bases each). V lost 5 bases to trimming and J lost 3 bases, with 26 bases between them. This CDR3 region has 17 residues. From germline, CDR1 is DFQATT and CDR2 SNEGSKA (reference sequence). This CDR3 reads CSARHRISGTSGYEQYF. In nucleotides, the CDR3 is TGCAGTGCTCGCCACCGGATTTCCGGGACCTCCGGCTACGAGCAGTACTTC.

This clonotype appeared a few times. The CDR3 reads CSARDGDTYHTEQYF. CDR3 sequence (DNA): TGCAGTGCTAGAGATGGAGACACCTACCATACCGAGCAGTACTTC. The chain combines TRBV20-1 with TRBJ2-5; D unclear. The J call is doubtful: the DNA matches TRBJ2-7 better. The germline V gene has CDR1 DFQATT and CDR2 SNEGSKA (reference sequence). The CDR3 is 15 residues long.

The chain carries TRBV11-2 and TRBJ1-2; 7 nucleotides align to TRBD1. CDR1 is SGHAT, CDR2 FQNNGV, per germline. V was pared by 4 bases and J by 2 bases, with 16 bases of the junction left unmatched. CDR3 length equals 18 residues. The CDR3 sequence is CASSSLRDSAKKNYGYTF. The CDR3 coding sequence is TGTGCCAGCAGCTCCCTCCGGGACAGCGCTAAAAAGAACTATGGCTACACCTTC.

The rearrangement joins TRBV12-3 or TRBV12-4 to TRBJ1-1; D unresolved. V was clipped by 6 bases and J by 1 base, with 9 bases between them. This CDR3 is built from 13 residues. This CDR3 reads CASSKTANTEAFF. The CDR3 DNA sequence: TGTGCCAGCAGCAAGACCGCGAACACTGAAGCTTTCTTT.